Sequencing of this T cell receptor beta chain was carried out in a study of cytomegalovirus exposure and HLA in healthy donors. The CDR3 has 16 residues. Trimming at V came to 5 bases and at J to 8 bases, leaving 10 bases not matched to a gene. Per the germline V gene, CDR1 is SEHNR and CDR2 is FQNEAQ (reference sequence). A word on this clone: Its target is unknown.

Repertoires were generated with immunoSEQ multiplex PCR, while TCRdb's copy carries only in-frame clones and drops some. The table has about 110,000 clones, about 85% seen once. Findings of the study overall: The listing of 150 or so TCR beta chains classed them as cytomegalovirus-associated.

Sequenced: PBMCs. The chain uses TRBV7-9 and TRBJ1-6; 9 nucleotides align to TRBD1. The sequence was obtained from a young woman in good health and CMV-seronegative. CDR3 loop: CASSPGTGSMDSPLHF. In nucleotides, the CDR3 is TGTGCCAGCAGCCCCGGGACAGGGTCGATGGATTCACCCCTCCACTTT.